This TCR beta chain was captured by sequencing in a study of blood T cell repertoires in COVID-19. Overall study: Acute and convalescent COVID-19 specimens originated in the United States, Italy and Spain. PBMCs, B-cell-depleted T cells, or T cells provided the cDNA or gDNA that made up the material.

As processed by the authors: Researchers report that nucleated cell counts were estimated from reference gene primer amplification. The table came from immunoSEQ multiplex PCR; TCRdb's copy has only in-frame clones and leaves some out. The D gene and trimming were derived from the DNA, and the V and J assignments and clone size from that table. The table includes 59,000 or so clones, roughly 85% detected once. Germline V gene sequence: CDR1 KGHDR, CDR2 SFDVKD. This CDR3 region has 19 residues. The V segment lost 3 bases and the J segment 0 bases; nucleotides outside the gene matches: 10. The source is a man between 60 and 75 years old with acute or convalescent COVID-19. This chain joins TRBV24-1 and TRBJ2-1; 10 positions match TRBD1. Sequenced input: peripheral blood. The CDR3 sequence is CATSDTRTGGRSSYNEQFF. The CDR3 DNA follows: TGTGCCACCAGTGATACTCGGACAGGGGGACGGAGCTCCTACAATGAGCAGTTCTTC.